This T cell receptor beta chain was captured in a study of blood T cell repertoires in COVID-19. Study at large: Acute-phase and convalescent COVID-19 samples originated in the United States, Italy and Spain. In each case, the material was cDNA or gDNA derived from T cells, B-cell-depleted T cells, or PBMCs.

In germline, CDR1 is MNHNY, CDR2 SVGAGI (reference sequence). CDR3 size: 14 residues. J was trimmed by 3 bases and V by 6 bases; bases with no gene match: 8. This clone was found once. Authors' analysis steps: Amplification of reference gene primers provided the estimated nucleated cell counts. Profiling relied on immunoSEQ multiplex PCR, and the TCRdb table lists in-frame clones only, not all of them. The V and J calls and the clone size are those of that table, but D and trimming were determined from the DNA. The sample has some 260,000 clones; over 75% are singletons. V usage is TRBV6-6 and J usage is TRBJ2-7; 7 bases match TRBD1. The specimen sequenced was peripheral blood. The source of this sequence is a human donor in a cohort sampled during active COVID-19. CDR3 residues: CASRDDRELYEQYF. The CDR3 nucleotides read TGTGCCAGCAGAGATGACAGGGAACTCTACGAGCAGTACTTC.